A selection of T cell receptor beta chains follows, all from one sample in a study of cytomegalovirus exposure and HLA in healthy donors. TCRdb's copy holds only in-frame clones and misses some; the assay was immunoSEQ multiplex PCR. The sample shows about 190,000 clones, around 79% of them seen only once. Material: PBMCs. Receptors originate from a woman aged 45-59 years in good health and CMV-seronegative. CDR3s include the opening cysteine and the closing phenylalanine or tryptophan.

J,V,CDR3
TRBJ1-2,TRBV4-3,CASSRRTGGDGYTF
TRBJ1-2,TRBV28,CASSKTVNYGYTF
TRBJ2-7,TRBV2,CATKGLAGAQYF
TRBJ1-2,TRBV10-3,CAISEFGTGNEDGYTF
TRBJ2-7,TRBV6-5,CASSYSASGRSYEQYF
TRBJ2-7,TRBV29-1,CSVVDRGGTYEQYF
TRBJ2-7,TRBV28,CASSRQDYEQYF
TRBJ2-1,TRBV7-9,CASSLGAGRFNEQFF
TRBJ2-7,TRBV5-1,CASSYDYLREQYF
TRBJ2-7,TRBV4-1,CASSQSGFGAYEQYF
TRBJ2-1,TRBV18,CASSPTVYNEQFF
TRBJ1-2,TRBV9,CASSVVDRAVGYTF
TRBJ1-4,TRBV5-6,CASSLRATNEKLFF
TRBJ2-7,TRBV6-1,CASRAGLVFDEQYF
TRBJ2-3,TRBV7-2,CASSLVSGGRRDTQYF
TRBJ1-5,TRBV27,CASSLYQQGPGPQHF
TRBJ2-7,TRBV7-8,CASSSDTLDEQYF
TRBJ2-5,TRBV7-2,CASSPTGGSIKETQYF
TRBJ1-1,TRBV19,CASSITAMNTEAFF
TRBJ1-5,TRBV19,CASSAGQPQHF
TRBJ1-1,TRBV18,CASSPGRLGDTEAFF
TRBJ2-1,TRBV7-9,CASSLREIERNEQFF
TRBJ1-1,TRBV28,CASSPPGQWNTEAFF
TRBJ1-1,TRBV5-1,CASSLMGQGKNTEAFF
TRBJ2-3,TRBV13,CASSWGDRVSTDTQYF
TRBJ1-2,TRBV6-4,CASSDPPMTAGYTF
TRBJ1-4,TRBV27,CASSFYTPPTNEKLFF
TRBJ1-2,TRBV29-1,CSGTGGGGYTF
TRBJ2-3,TRBV2,CASSPGGVGGWADTQYF
TRBJ2-2,TRBV5-6,CASSLAANTGELFF
TRBJ1-5,TRBV2,CASSRQPGRGTFQPQHF
TRBJ2-7,TRBV4-3,CASSQAGLGADEQYF
TRBJ2-7,TRBV7-9,CASSNFIAGARNEQYF
TRBJ1-2,TRBV19,CASSPSTDRGLGYGYTF
TRBJ2-5,TRBV9,CASSVAWAAQETQYF
TRBJ2-7,TRBV7-2,CASSLGGLAGGQLHEQYF
TRBJ2-3,TRBV5-1,CASSLGHARGSDTQYF
TRBJ2-3,TRBV6-4,CASSVLRGDTQYF
TRBJ2-1,TRBV6-6,CASSSLSGNEQFF
TRBJ2-1,TRBV5-1,CASSFLGTDSYNEQFF
TRBJ2-3,TRBV21-1,CASSRRQAEHYDTDTQYF
TRBJ2-3,TRBV6-5,CASSFDISFLYTQYF
TRBJ1-6,TRBV29-1,CSVGRDYNSPLHF
TRBJ1-2,TRBV28,CASSPNPRGYTF
TRBJ1-2,TRBV4-3,CASSQTVRDNYGYTF
TRBJ1-5,TRBV6-6,CASRDPGTDDQPQHF
TRBJ2-7,TRBV28,CASRSRSAGEQYF
TRBJ2-5,TRBV5-1,CASSSRTSREETQYF
TRBJ1-2,TRBV7-9,CASSFEARHYGYTF
TRBJ2-3,TRBV9,CASSPPLGAGVSLSTDTQYF
TRBJ2-3,TRBV5-1,CASSLRDSSDTQYF
TRBJ2-1,TRBV28,CASSLYGSGRAGDEQFF
TRBJ2-2,TRBV7-9,CSSSNAGTGLTGELFF
TRBJ2-5,TRBV29-1,CSARLANKAETQYF
TRBJ1-2,TRBV5-4,CASSHPGQNYGYTF
TRBJ2-7,TRBV19,CASSRGTPTYEQYF
TRBJ2-3,TRBV2,CASTPTPAGPSTDTQYF
TRBJ2-3,TRBV7-2,CASSLMNPEGNTQYF
TRBJ2-1,TRBV7-3,CASSLSGRTYNEQFF
TRBJ2-2,TRBV11-2,CASSLLPQAGELFF